The sequence of this T cell receptor beta chain was determined in a study of T cells in localized non-small cell lung cancer (dated by TCRdb to 2020 to 2021). Describing the broader study: The study examined T cell repertoires in 200 to 300 patients with early-stage NSCLC and compared tumors with uninvolved tumor-adjacent lungs. The cohort consisted of approximately 220 treatment-naive NSCLC patients whose localized lung tumors had been resected. NSCLC patients had a mean age of roughly 66 years, and around 140 were male and about 98 female.

V is pared back by 6 bases and J by 3 bases, with 9 bases lying between the germline termini. CDR3 length: 13 amino acids, cysteine to phenylalanine. The DNA shown is the 39-base CDR3, in frame from base 1. The germline V gene provides CDR1 MNHEY and CDR2 SVGAGI. At diagnosis, peripheral blood, uninvolved tumor-adjacent lung and tumor were collected and stored as a combination of fresh-frozen and FFPE material. For TCR repertoire profiling, blood samples were analyzed as peripheral blood mononuclear cells. The immunoSEQ Assay was used to sequence TCR beta CDR3 regions from DNA. The authors' analysis ran thus. T cell density was computed as TCR beta template counts normalized to usable DNA estimated by amplifying housekeeping genes. Using the preseqR package, richness was estimated by extrapolating to 120,000 templates for tissue samples and 400,000 templates for PBMC samples. Clonality was defined as one minus Pielou's evenness. To identify tissue-enriched TCRs, differential abundance testing was run on productive amino-acid clonotypes with a minimum total count of 5 and an alpha of 0.1. Repertoire overlap between compartments was quantified with the Jaccard Index and Morisita Overlap Index. GLIPH grouped TCR beta CDR3s together with public tetramer-defined viral CDR3s, and a viral motif had to include at least three viral sequences and also show V-gene enrichment. The source is immuneACCESS, and TCRdb retained only in-frame sequences with V and J called. Part of the clones is not carried over; for the studies checked, unresolved V genes explain less than half of this, and the remainder is unexplained. V, J and clone size were drawn from that table, and D and trimming were deduced from the DNA. For this sample there are 40,000 or so clones; approximately 80% appear just once. About 7% of the sample is taken by the ten largest.

This clone was picked up a small number of times. Its antigen remains undetermined. No quality values exist for individual bases; no much larger clone is one base distant. Study-wide findings and limitations: Uninvolved tumor-adjacent lung showed the highest T cell clonality, higher than tumor, which suggests more focused antigenic responses in the uninvolved tumor-adjacent lung. A median of approximately 55 of the top 100 tumor clones were detected in paired uninvolved adjacent lung, and approximately 28 of these tumor clones were also found among the top 100 clones of the paired uninvolved adjacent lung. Because the study design was exploratory, TCR variables were selected using unadjusted p-values without false-discovery rate correction. Higher blood T cell density associated with longer overall survival, while higher adjacent-lung clonality associated with shorter survival. Because multi-region tumor sequencing was not done, intratumor heterogeneity could not be ruled out.

Recombination joined TRBV6-5 with TRBJ1-5; no D gene is confidently identified. The sequences come from peripheral blood mononuclear cells, collected before any cancer treatment. This sequence originates from a male donor aged 60 or over with stage II lung adenocarcinoma. The CDR3 amino acid sequence is: CASRHFANQPQHF. The sequence in DNA is TGTGCCAGCAGACATTTCGCCAATCAGCCCCAGCATTTT.